This record looks at one TCR beta chain sequence and its context. Its target is unknown. The sample comes from a study of OX40 agonist ivuxolimab in advanced cancers. Background on the study: Patients received intravenous ivuxolimab every 2 weeks at 0.01 to 10 mg/kg. Overall study results and limits: Low levels of normalized T-cell clonal expansion also appeared in some nonresponders.

The CDR3 extends over 12 amino acids. V was cut by 0 bases and J by 4 bases, with 4 bases left in between. CDR1 and CDR2 (germline): SGHRS, YFSETQ. TCRdb's table, derived via immunoSEQ multiplex PCR, lists solely in-frame clones and lacks some. The table shows 77,000 or so clones, with about 87% occurring only once. The material sequenced was CD4+ or CD8+ T cells sorted from blood, taken in a trial of the OX40 agonist ivuxolimab. The origin of this receptor is an adult with an advanced solid tumor such as melanoma, head and neck, liver or kidney cancer. The V gene is TRBV5-1, the J gene TRBJ1-2; D is ambiguous. As DNA, the CDR3 is TGCGCCAGCAGCTTGGAGGGCTATGGCTACACCTTC. Protein: CASSLEGYGYTF. The variable domain in full, completed from reference TRBV5-1 and TRBJ1-2, reads KAGVTQTPRYLIKTRGQQVTLSCSPISGHRSVSWYQQTPGQGLQFLFEYFSETQRNKGNFPGRFSGRQFSNSRSEMNVSTLELGDSALYLCASSLEGYGYTFGSGTRLTVV.